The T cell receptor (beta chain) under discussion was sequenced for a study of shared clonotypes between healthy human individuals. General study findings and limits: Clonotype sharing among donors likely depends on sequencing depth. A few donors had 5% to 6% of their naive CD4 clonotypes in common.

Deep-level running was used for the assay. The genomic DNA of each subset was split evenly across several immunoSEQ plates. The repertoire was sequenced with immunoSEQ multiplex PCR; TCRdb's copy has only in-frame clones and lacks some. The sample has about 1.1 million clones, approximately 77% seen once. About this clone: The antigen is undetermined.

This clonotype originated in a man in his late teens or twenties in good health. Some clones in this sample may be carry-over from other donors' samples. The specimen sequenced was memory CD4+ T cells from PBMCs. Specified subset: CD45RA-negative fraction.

CDR3 sequence: CASSEGLSSYNEQFF. The CDR3 nucleotides read TGCGCCAGCAGTGAAGGACTAAGCTCCTACAATGAGCAGTTCTTC. The chain couples TRBV10-1 to TRBJ2-1, with a weak D call TRBD2 (6 bases). V lost 3 bases to trimming and J lost 0 bases, with 9 bases between them. Germline CDR1 WNHNN, CDR2 SYGVQD (reference sequence). The CDR3 contains 15 residues.